The sequence of this TCR beta chain was determined in a study of cytomegalovirus exposure and HLA in healthy donors (dated by TCRdb to the late 2010s). Context from the whole study: An earlier analysis of roughly 610 of the donors reported about 300 Gb of sequence data and 90 million to 120 million unique TCR beta sequences obtained from approximately 180 million T cells. About 330 gigabases of sequencing data and around 80 million unique TCR sequences made up an early release that covered approximately 650 HLA-typed donors. The genetic ancestry cluster associated with self-reported Caucasian donors included 65% to 90% of the 300 to 450 genotyped donors. The study aimed to test whether signatures of past pathogen exposure could be identified by cataloging public T cell receptors. Using immunosequencing, the study profiled T cell repertoires from 640 or so subjects and related those repertoires to cytomegalovirus serostatus. A separate validation cohort of approximately 120 different subjects was used in addition to the approximately 640-subject first cohort. To predict cytomegalovirus infection status, the study combined high-throughput TCR immunosequencing, statistical association of individual TCRs with disease status, and machine learning. In a later analysis, previously published TCR beta repertoires from several hundred donors were re-analyzed and high-resolution HLA genotyping was added so that TCR occurrence patterns could be studied. Rather than drawing on any new phenotypic data, the later analysis identified candidate immune exposures from TCR beta sequences and the way those sequences occurred across donors. An earlier analysis of roughly 600 of the donors used high-throughput TCR beta sequencing to judge whether each TCR beta V gene segment behaved as functional or pseudogenic. Alongside the repertoire data, information on donor age, sex, ethnicity and CMV serostatus was compiled. A later genetic analysis used genome-wide SNP genotypes for about three fifths of the 666 donors, treating that subset as a discovery cohort. Every repertoire in the discovery cohort had been generated on one and the same sequencing platform. Both class I and class II loci were covered by HLA typing, at four-digit resolution. The number of donors typed differed by locus, with roughly 620-630 for A, B, C, DRB1 and DQB1, roughly 520 for DQA1, nearly 610 for DPA1, and some 440 for DPB1. About five DR-DQ haplotypes were treated as single units for association and clustering because of strong linkage in the cohort. On average, 235,054 unique TCR beta nucleotide sequences were sequenced per donor among several hundred genotyped donors of the cohort, with approximately 18% of those sequences being non-productive.

The cohort consisted of fewer than 700 healthy bone marrow donors. All cohort members were sampled while nominally healthy, although unrecorded immune exposures were likely present. The donor was CMV seropositive and was included in the group of about 290 seropositive cohort members. A peripheral blood sample was provided by each donor, and peripheral blood mononuclear cells were used for TCR beta sequencing. Genomic DNA was extracted from the blood cell samples with the Qiagen DNeasy Blood Extraction Kit. Preparation of the library involved the immunoSEQ multiplex PCR assay. A mixture of 60 forward primers for TCR Vbeta segments and 13 reverse primers for TCR Jbeta segments was used in the multiplex PCR. The CDR3 region of rearranged TCR beta genes was amplified from genomic DNA with a multiplex PCR assay. The Illumina HiSeq System was used to sequence the amplified TCR beta libraries as 87-base-pair reads. As for the authors' bioinformatics: A later analysis tallied 75 million to 95 million unique TCR beta chains across the 550 to 850 repertoires, and around 10 million of those chains were shared by two or more donors. A nearest-neighbor algorithm error-corrected the raw reads and collapsed the reads into unique sequences, merging closely related sequences to remove PCR and sequencing errors. To assign V, D and J gene segments, CDR3 sequences were aligned to IMGT reference sequences. Each retained sequence needed at least a six-nucleotide match to both a V gene segment and a J gene segment. A rearrangement counted as productive if the CDR3 had no stop codons and remained in frame with V and J, and every other rearrangement counted as non-productive. CDR3 was defined according to IMGT convention as the region running from the second conserved V-encoded cysteine to the conserved J-encoded phenylalanine. Sequences without an unambiguous match to a single V gene segment were excluded from the earlier analysis of 587 of the donors. An earlier analysis of 587 of the donors called V segments functional above 56.7% productive rearrangements and segregating when the between-donor standard deviation exceeded 5%. A statistical classification framework was developed to diagnose cytomegalovirus status using the catalog of TCR beta chain sequences. In a later analysis, TCR nucleotide sequences were compared against IMGT/GENE-DB human TR gene sequences so that V and J genes could be assigned. The TCRdist pipeline was used in a later analysis to assign CDR3 sequences and most-parsimonious VDJ recombination scenarios. In a later analysis, each TCR beta chain was defined by its CDR3 amino acid sequence together with its V-gene family, and reads lacking a unique V-gene family were excluded. As a way to deal with suspected cross-contamination and a sequencing artifact, a later analysis dropped 450 to 600 nucleotide sequences that were highly shared and had low generation probability. A later analysis calculated a clonal expansion index for each public chain from normalized within-repertoire ranks of inferred template counts. In a later analysis, generation probabilities were computed using a VDJ recombination model fitted to out-of-frame rearrangements, and the results were checked against IGoR. In a later analysis, hypergeometric tests were used to score TCR-TCR, TCR-HLA and TCR-CMV co-occurrence, with a repertoire-size bias correction applied to TCR pairs. In a later analysis, false discovery rates were estimated by permuting HLA or CMV assignments 20 times. A later analysis grouped co-occurring TCRs with DBSCAN, adding TCRdist sequence similarity when clustering within HLA-allele-positive subsets. Repertoires with fewer than 30,000 or more than 120,000 public chains were left out of co-occurrence clustering, as were a few repertoires with anomalous nucleotide sharing. TCRdb provides this immuneACCESS table in a form limited to in-frame rearrangements. Some clones are lacking; in checked studies, under half of them reflect an unresolved V gene, and why the rest are absent is not known. D and trimming were read from the DNA, whereas the V and J calls and clone size are those reported in that table. This sample comprises some 200,000 clones, 84% of them detected only once. Approximately 2.4% of the sample is held by the ten biggest clonotypes.

Beyond this particular receptor, the publication reports: The study gave a list of under 200 TCR beta chains associated with cytomegalovirus. A further reported finding was that TCR beta sequences accurately predicted the HLA-A and HLA-B alleles for most subjects in the first cohort. According to a later analysis, parvovirus B19, influenza, CMV and Epstein-Barr virus appeared linked to several top co-occurrence clusters. The 87-base-pair reads could not distinguish some IMGT-functional V segments, including TRBV6-2 and TRBV6-3, so those segments were excluded. Three of the identified cytomegalovirus-associated TCR beta chains were confirmed in vitro to be specific for cytomegalovirus antigens. Presence/absence analyses assumed roughly uniform sequencing depth across donors, an assumption that may not hold. In a later analysis, HLA-associated TCR beta chains were found to be more clonally expanded and to have lower generation probabilities than equally common non-associated chains. The authors suggested that the approach could potentially be extended to other disease states and immunological phenotypes. A later analysis found that TCR association rates varied across HLA loci, with DRB1 alleles showing the most associated TCRs and HLA-C alleles the fewest. In an earlier analysis of 587 of the donors, most TCR beta V segments appeared in productive rearrangements about 87% or about 30% of the time, broadly matching IMGT annotations. Compared with the roughly 710-donor mean, donors in an Asian-associated ancestry cluster had fewer N-insertions in productive TCRs, according to a later genetic analysis. A later analysis found that most CMV-associated TCR beta chains appeared HLA-restricted, with HLA associations seemingly driven largely by CMV exposure. For the cohort, immune exposure information was limited to CMV serostatus. Cytomegalovirus status was reported to be diagnosed by the classifier with high specificity and sensitivity in both the original and validation cohorts. Assigning TCR associations to individual alleles was difficult when HLA alleles, especially DR and DQ, strongly co-occurred. In a later genetic analysis, a missense DCLRE1C variant was associated with V-gene and J-gene trimming of TCR beta chains, and the association was replicated in an independent cohort. Because counts were too low, 15 to 20 rarely observed V segments, including chromosome 9 orphons, were excluded from the earlier analysis of about 500 of the donors. Across donors, most TCR sequences were observed very rarely, whereas some public TCRs were present in many individuals. A group of highly shared sequence variants was considered likely to be a technical artifact of the sequencing pipeline. In this cohort, only TCR beta chains were sequenced, and detectable features were limited by the absence of alpha or paired-chain data. A later analysis associated 16,951 TCR beta sequences with specific HLA alleles at a false discovery rate of 0.05. Correlated functional status among segregating V segments might be attributable to linkage disequilibrium, but an unknown experimental factor could not be ruled out. Because HLA typing was unavailable for some donors at each locus, only the typed subset was used in association tests.

This clone was recorded once. This receptor's antigen is unknown. Qualities for individual bases were not recorded, and no much larger clone is one base off. Germline trimming: 2 bases from V, 0 bases from J; junction bases outside gene matches: 7. From a lookup of the germline V gene, CDR1 and CDR2 are MGHRA and YSYEKL. The CDR3 covers 18 residues, taking in both the cysteine and the phenylalanine. Only the CDR3 region is kept as DNA, spanning 54 bases read in frame from base 1. The sequence was collected from a woman between 45 and 60 years old in good health and CMV-seropositive. The chain couples TRBV4-1 to TRBJ2-7, and 13 junctional nucleotides match TRBD2. The sequenced sample consisted of PBMCs. At the DNA level, the sequence is TGCGCCAGCAGCCAAAAGACTAGCGGGGGGACCTTCTCCTACGAGCAGTACTTC. Its product reads: CASSQKTSGGTFSYEQYF.